The 6 T cell receptor beta chains below come from one sample, sequenced in a study of cytomegalovirus exposure and HLA in healthy donors. Both 60 Vbeta primers and 13 Jbeta primers went into the PCR. Sequencing was performed with immunoSEQ multiplex PCR; in TCRdb, only in-frame clones are kept and a portion is missing. The data contain some 99,000 clones, roughly 76% of them seen just once; the ten biggest clones take up around 7.7%. The sequenced material came from PBMCs. The receptors were sampled from a woman in her forties or fifties in good health and CMV-seropositive.

The J gene is TRBJ2-3, the V gene TRBV15, with D unresolved. Between the trimmed V and J ends, which lost 6 bases and 1 base, there was a span of 8 bases. Germline lookup yields CDR1 LNHNV and CDR2 YYDKDF (reference sequence). This CDR3 has 13 residues. The CDR3 spells CATRDTGTDTQYF. CDR3 sequence (DNA): TGTGCCACCAGAGACACCGGCACAGATACGCAGTATTTT.

The rearrangement joins TRBV4-2 to TRBJ2-5, with D perhaps TRBD1 (5 bases). The CDR3 is 14 residues long. Looked up from germline, CDR1 is LGHNA and CDR2 is YNFKEQ. Between the trimmed V and J ends, which lost 1 base and 5 bases, there was a span of 11 bases. In DNA form, the CDR3 reads TGTGCCAGCAGCCAAGTAGGGGCCGGGGAGACCCAGTACTTC. Amino acids: CASSQVGAGETQYF.

The V call is TRBV7-8, the J call TRBJ1-1, with D perhaps matching TRBD1 (6 bases). V lost 8 bases and J lost 1, with 11 bases in between. CDR3 length: 13 residues. From germline, CDR1 is SGHVS and CDR2 FQNEAQ. The chain's CDR3 is CASLQGSNTEAFF. CDR3 nucleotide sequence: TGTGCCAGCCTACAGGGATCGAACACTGAAGCTTTCTTT.

For this clone: Compared with germline, one end of the junction differs, possibly owing to a read error. This rearrangement joins TRBV7-9 to TRBJ1-1; D unresolved. This CDR3 region has 12 residues. Germline V gives CDR1 SEHNR, CDR2 FQNEAQ (reference sequence). The DNA of the CDR3 is TGTTCCAGCAGCTTTGTGGGAGACGAAGCTTTCTTT. It encodes CSSSFVGDEAFF.

The chain recombines TRBV7-6 with TRBJ1-1, with D perhaps TRBD1 (6 bases). The germline V gene encodes CDR1 SGHVS and CDR2 FNYEAQ. This CDR3 is built from 14 residues. V dropped 6 bases and J dropped 1 base, with 12 bases sitting between them. The CDR3 DNA is TGTGCCAGCAGGGTCGGGGGGGCGAACACTGAAGCTTTCTTT. Translation gives CASRVGGANTEAFF.

The rearrangement links TRBV5-4 to TRBJ2-3, with 13 bases matching TRBD2. The CDR3 is 17 amino acids. Trimming removed 2 bases from V and 5 bases from J; junction bases left unmatched: 8. Germline V gene data show CDR1 as SGHNT and CDR2 as YYREEE (reference sequence). The CDR3 nucleotides read TGTGCCAGCAGCTTAGGGACTAGCGGGGTTTCTGGAGATACGCAGTATTTT. It encodes CASSLGTSGVSGDTQYF.